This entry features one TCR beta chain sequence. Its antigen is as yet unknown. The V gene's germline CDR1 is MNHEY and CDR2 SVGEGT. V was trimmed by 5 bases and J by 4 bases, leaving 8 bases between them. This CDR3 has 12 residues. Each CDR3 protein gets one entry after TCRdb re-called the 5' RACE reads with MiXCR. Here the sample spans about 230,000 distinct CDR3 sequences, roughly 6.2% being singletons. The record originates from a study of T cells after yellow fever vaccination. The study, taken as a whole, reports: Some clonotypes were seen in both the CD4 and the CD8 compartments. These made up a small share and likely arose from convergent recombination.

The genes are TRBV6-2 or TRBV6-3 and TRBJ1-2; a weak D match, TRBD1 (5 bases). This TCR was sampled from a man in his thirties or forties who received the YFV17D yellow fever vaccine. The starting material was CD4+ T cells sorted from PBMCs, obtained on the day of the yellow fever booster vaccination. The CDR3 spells CASSRDGYGYTF. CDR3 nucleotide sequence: TGTGCCAGCAGTCGGGACGGCTATGGCTACACCTTC.